This TCR beta chain was sequenced during a study of T cells after yellow fever vaccination. At the level of the study: SMART-Seq v4 Ultra Low Input served to prepare low-cell-number fractions.

A few counts support this clonotype. The CDR3 loop spans 15 amino acids. The germline CDR1 and CDR2 sequences are SQVTM and ANQGSEA. Trimming removed 7 bases at V and 4 bases at J, with 19 bases between. 5'RACE template switching generated TCR cDNA, adding a universal primer site and UMIs. TCRdb independently ran MiXCR on the 5' RACE reads; one entry per CDR3 protein. The sample consists of under 550,000 distinct CDR3 sequences, 21% of them appearing once. Material: PBMCs, obtained 20 to 25 days after the first yellow fever vaccination. The source is a man aged 18-30 years who received the YFV17D yellow fever vaccine. This sequence joins TRBV29-1 and TRBJ2-2; D unclear. The CDR3 sequence is CSAGEARTGTGELFF. The CDR3 DNA reads as TGCAGCGCAGGAGAAGCGAGGACGGGCACCGGGGAGCTGTTTTTT.